This TCR beta chain was found in a study of beta chain features in type 1 diabetes (dated by TCRdb to 2016 to 2019). About the investigation overall: Patients and healthy donors did not differ in mean age, gender distribution, total cell number or subset yield. A total of 107,917,701 sorted cells were examined across all samples, and RNA yield correlated strongly with the number of cells per subset. Regulatory and stem cell-like memory subsets were isolated from only 8 patients and about eight healthy donors, whereas naive and central memory subsets came from all 30 or so donors. The study compared the TCRB repertoires of sorted circulating CD4+ T cell subsets in recently diagnosed type 1 diabetes patients with those in matched healthy donors. What the work shows at the level of the full study, not this receptor alone: The naive, central memory and regulatory TCRB repertoires appeared to resemble one another more closely among patients than among healthy donors. At VDJ recombination sites, type 1 diabetes patients had fewer insertions and more deleted nucleotides, which implies abnormalities in thymic rearrangement. Because cDNA rather than genomic DNA was sequenced, highly expressing activated cells could have been over-represented, although no difference in activation and CD3 levels was found between groups. Because small numbers of individuals were included in the HLA sub-analyses, any influence of HLA type on TCRB rearrangement was left unresolved. PCR might favor shorter templates, but patient and control samples were amplified and corrected together, so any skew would affect both groups equally. Type 1 diabetes patients showed a moderate but significant shortening of TCRB CDR3 length in all four CD4+ subsets.

Each donor gave one peripheral blood draw, averaging approximately 110 mL, which was collected into heparinised tubes. Naive, central memory, regulatory and stem cell-like memory CD4+ T cells were sorted on a BD FACSAria II using a panel including CD45RO, CCR7, CD25, CD127, CD95 and CD27. A purity above 95% was achieved for all sorted populations. PBMCs were isolated right away by Lymphoprep density gradient centrifugation and were stained directly, without culture. So that batch effects would be minimized, each experiment stained and sorted samples in pairs, pairing one healthy donor with one patient. Turning to this clone: Which antigen it targets is not known. Per-base qualities were not stored, and no clone one base away is much larger.

The entire amount of isolated RNA was reverse transcribed using the High Capacity cDNA Reverse Transcription Kit, so the sequenced TCRB transcripts were expressed ones. Naive, central memory and regulatory T cell samples underwent deep immunoSEQ sequencing, averaging roughly 3.3 million total reads per sample. Sorted cells were lysed in RLT buffer and RNA was extracted with DNase-treated RNeasy Micro or Mini kits, depending on cell number. Each cell subset was processed on its own to prevent cross-contamination, while patient and healthy donor samples were processed together. Using the immunoSEQ multiplex PCR, TCRB sequences were amplified from cDNA into 87-bp fragments spanning the CDR3 region. Amplicons were sequenced on the Illumina HiSeq platform. From the authors' description of their analysis: PCR bias was corrected computationally using synthetic template baselines, and reads within Hamming distance 2 were collapsed, with unmergeable singletons discarded. By aligning reads against IMGT, V, D and J genes, CDR3 length, and insertions or deletions at six rearrangement sites were assigned. Within each subset, clonotype counts were normalized to the number of sorted cells before true diversity and Gini coefficients were calculated with the tcR R package. Repertoire sharing was quantified using the overlap coefficient calculated on TCRB nucleotide sequences. TCRdb re-hosts the immuneACCESS table, in-frame sequences only. Its copies lack some clones; in the studies checked, an unresolved V gene accounts for under half of them, and the cause for the rest is not known. V and J calls and clone size come straight from that table; D and trimming were deduced from the DNA. This sample is represented by about 220,000 clones; roughly 10% of them were singletons. The ten largest clonotypes hold 1% to 1.5% of the sample.

CDR1 and CDR2 (MGHDK, SYGVNS) derive from the germline V gene. V is trimmed back by 1 base and J by 3 bases, and the junction contains 5 bases that no gene match accounts for. The CDR3, cysteine through phenylalanine, is 15 amino acids long. Just the 45-base CDR3 DNA is kept, in frame starting at base 1. The sample taken for sequencing was central memory CD4+ T cells from blood. This receptor chain uses TRBV25-1 and TRBJ2-7; 8 nucleotides in the junction match TRBD1. The TCR comes from a man aged 18 to 35 in good health. The sequenced DNA: TGTGCCAGCAGTGAATCGGGCGGACAGGGCTACGAGCAGTACTTC. Its protein is CASSESGGQGYEQYF.